This T cell receptor (beta chain) was captured by sequencing in a study of T-cell reconstitution after alpha-beta-depleted transplantation in children. This sample's TCRbeta library carried unique molecular identifier barcodes. TCRdb redid the calling of the PCR reads with MiXCR, one entry per CDR3 protein. The table shows around 800,000 distinct CDR3 sequences, with approximately 15% occurring only once. V dropped 4 bases and J dropped 0 bases, with 20 bases sitting between them. This CDR3 spans 18 amino acids. Germline V gene lookup returns CDR1 SGHRS and CDR2 YFSETQ. As concerns this clonotype: Its target is not known.

Study conclusions and caveats: Once a year had passed after transplant, T-cell counts and diversity came mostly from newly produced T cells. Two months or so post-transplant, alpha-beta T cells reportedly derived from several hundred expanded graft clones.

The material sequenced was PBMCs, mostly from graft donor cells, taken 360 days after TCRalphabeta/CD19-depleted stem cell transplant. J is TRBJ2-1 and V is TRBV5-1; possible D gene TRBD1, 5 bases. The sequence was obtained from a male patient aged 10 to 17 who had a stem cell transplant for acute lymphoblastic leukemia, so the T cells may come from the graft donor. In nucleotides, the CDR3 is TGCGCCAGCAGCGGGATCTTCTTCAGGGCGAGCTCCTACAATGAGCAGTTCTTC. It is translated as CASSGIFFRASSYNEQFF.